The source of this TCR beta chain is a study of glioma-infiltrating T cells. Study-wide results and caveats: Tissue-blood divergence was below expectation in non-neoplastic patients, above in gliomas.

The iRepertoire nested amplicon-rescue multiplex PCR amplified TCR alpha and beta CDR3s from RNA. Tissue mRNA or PBMC total RNA, 100-400 ng, went into one-step reverse transcription and amplification. TCRdb redid the calling of the multiplex PCR reads with MiXCR, one entry per CDR3 protein. Of 85,000 to 110,000 distinct CDR3 sequences in the sample, less than 30% were seen once. Losses at the gene ends were 6 bases for V and 5 bases for J; bases not matched to a gene: 7. Per the germline V gene, CDR1 is SGHTA and CDR2 is FQGNSA. The CDR3 runs to 15 residues. On this clonotype: Its matching antigen is unknown. Given a much more abundant clone one base away, this may be a read error.

J is TRBJ1-6 and V is TRBV7-2, with 7 bases aligning to TRBD1. The receptor comes from a human donor with low-grade glioma or glioblastoma, undergoing nonglioma brain surgery, or in good health (not recorded which). Specimen: glioma tissue, nonneoplastic brain tissue, or PBMCs (not recorded which). CDR3 coding DNA: TGTGCCAGCAGTCTCCAGGGGGTTAATAATTCACCCCTCCACTTT. The encoded protein is CASSLQGVNNSPLHF.